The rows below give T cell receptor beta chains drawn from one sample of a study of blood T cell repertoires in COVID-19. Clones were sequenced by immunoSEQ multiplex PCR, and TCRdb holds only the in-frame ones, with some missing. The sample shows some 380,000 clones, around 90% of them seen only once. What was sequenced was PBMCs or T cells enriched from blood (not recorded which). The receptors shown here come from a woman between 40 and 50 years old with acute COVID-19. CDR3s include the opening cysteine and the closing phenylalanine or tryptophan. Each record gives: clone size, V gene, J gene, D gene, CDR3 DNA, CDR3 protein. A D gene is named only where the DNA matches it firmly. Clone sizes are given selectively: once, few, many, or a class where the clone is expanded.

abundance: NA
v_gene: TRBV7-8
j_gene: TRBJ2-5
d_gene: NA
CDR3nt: TGTGCCAGCAGCTTTTCCGCGGCCGGGGAGACCCAGTACTTC
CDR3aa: CASSFSAAGETQYF

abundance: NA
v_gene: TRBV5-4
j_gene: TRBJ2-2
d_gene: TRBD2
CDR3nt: TGTGCCAGCAGCTTGGCGCGGGGGGCGACCGGGGAGCTGTTTTTT
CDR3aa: CASSLARGATGELFF

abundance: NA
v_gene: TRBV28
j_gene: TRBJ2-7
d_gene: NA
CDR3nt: TGTGCCAGCAGTTTAGCCCGGGACACGACCTACGAGCAGTACTTC
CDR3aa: CASSLARDTTYEQYF

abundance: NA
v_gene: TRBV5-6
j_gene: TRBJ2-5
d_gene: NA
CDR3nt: TGTGCCAGCAGCCCTGGTAGGAGAACCCAAGAGACCCAGTACTTC
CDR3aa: CASSPGRRTQETQYF

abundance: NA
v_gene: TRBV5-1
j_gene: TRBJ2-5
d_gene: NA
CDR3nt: TGCGCCAGCAGCTTCTTAGGCGGCGACCAAGAGACCCAGTACTTC
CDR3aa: CASSFLGGDQETQYF

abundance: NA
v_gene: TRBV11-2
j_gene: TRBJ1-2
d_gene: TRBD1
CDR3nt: TGTGCCAGCAGCACCGGGACAGCCTATGGCTACACCTTC
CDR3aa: CASSTGTAYGYTF

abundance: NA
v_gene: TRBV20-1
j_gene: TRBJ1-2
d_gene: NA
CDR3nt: TGCAGTGCTAGAGTGGAGAAAGGCTACACCTTC
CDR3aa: CSARVEKGYTF

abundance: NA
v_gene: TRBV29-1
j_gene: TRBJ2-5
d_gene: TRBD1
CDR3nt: TGCAGCGTTGAAGAGCTCAGGGGGGAGACCCAGTACTTC
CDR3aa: CSVEELRGETQYF

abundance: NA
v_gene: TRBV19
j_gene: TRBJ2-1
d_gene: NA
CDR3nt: TGTGCCAGTAGTCCCCGGGGGTACAAGATAAAAATTGAATACAATGAGCAGTTCTTC
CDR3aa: CASSPRGYKIKIEYNEQFF

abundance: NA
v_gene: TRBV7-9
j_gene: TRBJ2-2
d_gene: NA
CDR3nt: TGTGCCAGCAGGAGACAGGTGGACACCGGGGAGCTGTTTTTT
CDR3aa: CASRRQVDTGELFF

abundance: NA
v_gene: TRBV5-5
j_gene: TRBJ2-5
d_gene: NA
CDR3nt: TGTGCCAGCAGCGGGGGCCTTAGGGAGACCCAGTACTTC
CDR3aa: CASSGGLRETQYF

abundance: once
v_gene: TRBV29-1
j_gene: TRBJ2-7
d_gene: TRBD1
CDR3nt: TGCAGCGCACGACAGGGGGCGGAGTACGAGCAGTACTTC
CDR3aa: CSARQGAEYEQYF

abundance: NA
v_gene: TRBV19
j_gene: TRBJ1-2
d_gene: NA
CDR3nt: TGTGCCAGTAGTATAGGCATTCGCGCCTATGGCTACACCTTC
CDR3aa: CASSIGIRAYGYTF

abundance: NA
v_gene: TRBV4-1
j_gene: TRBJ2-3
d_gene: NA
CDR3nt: TGCGCCAGCAGCCCAGATAGGGGAATGGTAACAGATACGCAGTATTTT
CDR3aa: CASSPDRGMVTDTQYF

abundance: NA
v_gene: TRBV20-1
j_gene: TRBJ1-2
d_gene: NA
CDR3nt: TGCAGTGCTAGTACGGCAGGGCACTATGGCTACACCTTC
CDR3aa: CSASTAGHYGYTF

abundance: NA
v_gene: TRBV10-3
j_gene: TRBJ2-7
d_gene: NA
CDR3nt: TGTGCCATCAGTGGAATGACTAGAGTTGACGAGCAGTACTTC
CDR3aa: CAISGMTRVDEQYF

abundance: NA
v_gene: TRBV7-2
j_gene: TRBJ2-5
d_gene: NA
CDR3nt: TGTGCCAGCAGCTTTAATCCGGGGAAAGAGACCCAGTACTTC
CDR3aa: CASSFNPGKETQYF

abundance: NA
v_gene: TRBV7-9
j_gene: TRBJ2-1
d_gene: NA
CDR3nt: TGTGCCAGCAGCGCGAGGTGGCTTGACAATGAGCAGTTCTTC
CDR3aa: CASSARWLDNEQFF

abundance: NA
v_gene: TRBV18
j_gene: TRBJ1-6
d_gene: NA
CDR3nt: TGTGCCAGCTCCACGGGTCTCGATTCACCCCTCCACTTT
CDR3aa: CASSTGLDSPLHF

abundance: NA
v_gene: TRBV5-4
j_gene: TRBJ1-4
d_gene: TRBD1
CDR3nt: TGTGCCAGCAGTCCGGACAGGGGTTTTGAAAAACTGTTTTTT
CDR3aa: CASSPDRGFEKLFF

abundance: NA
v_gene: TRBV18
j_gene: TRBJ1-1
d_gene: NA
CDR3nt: TGTGCCAGCTCACCACGGCCCGACACTGAAGCTTTCTTT
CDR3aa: CASSPRPDTEAFF

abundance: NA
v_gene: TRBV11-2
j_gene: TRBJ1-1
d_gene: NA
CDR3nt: TGTGCCAGCAGCTTAGTCAGGTTGAACACTGAAGCTTTCTTT
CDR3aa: CASSLVRLNTEAFF

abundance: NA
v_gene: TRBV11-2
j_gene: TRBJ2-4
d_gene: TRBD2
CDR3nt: TGTGCCAGCAGTTGGTCTGGAGGCCAGGGAGGGATTCAGTACTTC
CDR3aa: CASSWSGGQGGIQYF

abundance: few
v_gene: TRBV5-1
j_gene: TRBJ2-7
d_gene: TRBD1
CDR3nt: TGCGCCAGCAGCTTGGGTGGTCAGGGGGCCCACGAGCAGTACTTC
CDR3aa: CASSLGGQGAHEQYF

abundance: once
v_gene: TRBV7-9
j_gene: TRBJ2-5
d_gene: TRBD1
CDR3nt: TGTGCCAGCAGCTTTGCGGGACAGGATGTATGGATGACAGTGGAGACCCAGTACTTC
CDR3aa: CASSFAGQDVWMTVETQYF

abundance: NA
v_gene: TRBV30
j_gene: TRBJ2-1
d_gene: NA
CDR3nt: TGTGCCTGGAGTAGGGGTGGAGGGGCACCCTACAATGAGCAGTTCTTC
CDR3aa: CAWSRGGGAPYNEQFF

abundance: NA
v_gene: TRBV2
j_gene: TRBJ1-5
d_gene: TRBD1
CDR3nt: TGTGCCAGCAACGTTGACAGGGCCGCGGGGCAGCCCCAGCATTTT
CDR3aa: CASNVDRAAGQPQHF

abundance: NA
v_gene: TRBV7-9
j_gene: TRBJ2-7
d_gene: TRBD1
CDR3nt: TGTGCCAGCAGCCTAGACAGGGGATCCGAGCAGTACTTC
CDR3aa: CASSLDRGSEQYF

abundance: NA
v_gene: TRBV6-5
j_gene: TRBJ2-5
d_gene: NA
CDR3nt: TGTGCCAGCAGTCAACCGGGCCGCGGGGAGACCCAGTACTTC
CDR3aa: CASSQPGRGETQYF

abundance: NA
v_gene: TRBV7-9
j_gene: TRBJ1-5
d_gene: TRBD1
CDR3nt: TGTGCCAGCAGACCCGCTGGGACAGATCAGCCCCAGCATTTT
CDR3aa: CASRPAGTDQPQHF

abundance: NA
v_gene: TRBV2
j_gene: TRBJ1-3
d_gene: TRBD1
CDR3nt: TGTGCCAGCAGTCCGAAACAGGGGGCGGTGAGGGGAAACACCATATATTTT
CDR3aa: CASSPKQGAVRGNTIYF

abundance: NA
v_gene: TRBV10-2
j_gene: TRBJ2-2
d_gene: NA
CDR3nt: TGCGCCAGCAGTTTCACCGGGATCCGGGCGGGGGAGCTGTTTTTT
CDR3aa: CASSFTGIRAGELFF

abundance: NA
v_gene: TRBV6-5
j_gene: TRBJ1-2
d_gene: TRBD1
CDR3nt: TGTGCCAGCAGGAGTACAGGGGACTATGGCTACACCTTC
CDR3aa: CASRSTGDYGYTF

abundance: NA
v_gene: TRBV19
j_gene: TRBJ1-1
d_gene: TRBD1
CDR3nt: TGTGCCAGTAGTTTCGACAGGGATTTGTCTTTCGCTGAAGCTTTCTTT
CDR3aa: CASSFDRDLSFAEAFF

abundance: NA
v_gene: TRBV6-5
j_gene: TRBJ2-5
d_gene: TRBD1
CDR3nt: TGTGCCAGCTTCAGGGGGCAACAAGAGACCCAGTACTTC
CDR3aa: CASFRGQQETQYF

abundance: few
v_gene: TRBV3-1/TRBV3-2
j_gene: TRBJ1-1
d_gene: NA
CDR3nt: TGTGCCAGCAGCCAAAGAGGGGAGGCAGAAGCTTTCTTT
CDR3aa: CASSQRGEAEAFF

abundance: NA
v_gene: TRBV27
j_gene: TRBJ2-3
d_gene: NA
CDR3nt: TGTGCCAGCACCCTCGGTCCCACAGATACGCAGTATTTT
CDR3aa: CASTLGPTDTQYF

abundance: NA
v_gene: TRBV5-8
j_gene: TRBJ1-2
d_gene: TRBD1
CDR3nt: TGTGCCAGCAGCTTTACGGGACAGGCTAACTATGGCTACACCTTC
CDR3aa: CASSFTGQANYGYTF

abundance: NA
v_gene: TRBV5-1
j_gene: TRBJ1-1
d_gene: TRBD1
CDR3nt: TGCGCCAGCAGCGGGACCGGGACAGGGGGGAAGACTGAAGCTTTCTTT
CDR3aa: CASSGTGTGGKTEAFF

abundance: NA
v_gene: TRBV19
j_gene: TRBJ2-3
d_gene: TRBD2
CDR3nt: TGCGCCAGTAATAGTGGGGGGGGCACAGATACGCAGTATTTT
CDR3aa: CASNSGGGTDTQYF

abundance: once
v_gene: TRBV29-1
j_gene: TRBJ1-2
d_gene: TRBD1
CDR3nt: TGCAGCGATTTGGGACAGGGGAGAGGCTACACCTTC
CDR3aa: CSDLGQGRGYTF

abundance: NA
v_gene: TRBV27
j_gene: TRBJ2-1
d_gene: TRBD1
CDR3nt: TGTGCCAGCAGTTTTCTCAGGGGGACAAACAATGAGCAGTTCTTC
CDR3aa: CASSFLRGTNNEQFF

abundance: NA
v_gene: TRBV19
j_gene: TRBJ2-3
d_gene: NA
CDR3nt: TGTGCCAGTAGTATCCTAGATACGCAGTATTTT
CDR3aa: CASSILDTQYF

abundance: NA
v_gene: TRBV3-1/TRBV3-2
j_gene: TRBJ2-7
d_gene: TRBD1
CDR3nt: TGTGCCAGCAGCCAAGATCGACAGGGAGAGCAGTACTTC
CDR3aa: CASSQDRQGEQYF

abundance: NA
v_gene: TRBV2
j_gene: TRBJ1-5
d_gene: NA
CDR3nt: TGTGCCAGCAGTGAAAAATCAGGGTCCCCTCAGCCCCAGCATTTT
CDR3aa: CASSEKSGSPQPQHF

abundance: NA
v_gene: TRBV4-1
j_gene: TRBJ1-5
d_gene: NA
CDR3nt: TGCGCCAGCAGCCCCTCCTCACCGGGATTTAGCAATCAGCCCCAGCATTTT
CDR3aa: CASSPSSPGFSNQPQHF

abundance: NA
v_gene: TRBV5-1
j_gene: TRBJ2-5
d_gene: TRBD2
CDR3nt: TGCGCCAGCAGCGACGACTTTGCGGTAGCGGGGGGGCCGGGGGCCGCGACCCAGTACTTC
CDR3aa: CASSDDFAVAGGPGAATQYF

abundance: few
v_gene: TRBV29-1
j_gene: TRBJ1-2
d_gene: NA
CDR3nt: TGCAGCGCTGACCCGGGGGGTTGGGCTCATGGCTACACCTTC
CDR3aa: CSADPGGWAHGYTF

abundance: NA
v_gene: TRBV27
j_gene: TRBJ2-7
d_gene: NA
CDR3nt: TGTGCCAGCAGTTTAGGACGGGACAACTCCTACGAGCAGTACTTC
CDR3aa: CASSLGRDNSYEQYF